Sequencing of this TCR beta chain was carried out in a study of Graves' ophthalmopathy and Graves' hyperthyroidism. Whole-study findings and limits: Most thyroid-expanded clonotypes exceeding 0.001 frequency were also found in blood.

Serum thyroxine and TRAb, along with clinical symptoms, thyroid ultrasound and orbital computed tomography, were what diagnosis relied on. Comments on this clonotype: Its cognate antigen is unknown.

Amplifying from RNA transcripts, the study obtained TCR beta CDR3 regions. Following a first-round RT-PCR that used HTBI primers, a second-round multiplex PCR was carried out. TCRdb re-called the multiplex PCR reads with MiXCR, one entry per CDR3 protein. The sample consists of tens of thousands of distinct CDR3 sequences, roughly half of them appearing once. With V trimmed by 4 bases and J by 7 bases, 10 bases remained unmatched. The length of the CDR3 is 14 residues. Looked up from germline, CDR1 is SGHRS and CDR2 is YFSETQ. This receptor was obtained from an adult woman with Graves' ophthalmopathy. The chain joins TRBV5-1 to TRBJ2-5, with 7 bases identical to TRBD1. The sequencing input was peripheral blood. CDR3 loop: CASSLEVAGGTQYF. For the CDR3, the DNA is TGCGCCAGCAGCCTTGAGGTGGCAGGGGGGACCCAGTACTTC.